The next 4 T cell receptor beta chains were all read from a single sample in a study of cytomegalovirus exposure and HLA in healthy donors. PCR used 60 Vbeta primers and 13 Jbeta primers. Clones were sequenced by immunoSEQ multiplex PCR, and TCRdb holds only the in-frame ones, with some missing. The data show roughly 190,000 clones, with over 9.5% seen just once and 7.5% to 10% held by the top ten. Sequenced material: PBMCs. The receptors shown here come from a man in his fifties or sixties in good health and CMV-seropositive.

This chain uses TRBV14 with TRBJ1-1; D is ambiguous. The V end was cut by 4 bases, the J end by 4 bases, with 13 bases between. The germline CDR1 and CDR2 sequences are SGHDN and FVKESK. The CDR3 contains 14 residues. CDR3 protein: CASSRRDFSTEAFF. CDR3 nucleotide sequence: TGTGCCAGCAGCCGCCGTGACTTCAGCACTGAAGCTTTCTTT.

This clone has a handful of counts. The CDR3, as DNA: TGTGCCAGTAGTAAGGACAGGGGACTCTACAATGAGCAGTTCTTC. Residues: CASSKDRGLYNEQFF. V gene TRBV19 combines with J gene TRBJ2-1, with 9 bases identical to TRBD1. V shed 4 bases and J 3 bases; nucleotides not matched to a gene: 4. The CDR3 runs to 15 residues. Germline V gene sequence: CDR1 LNHDA, CDR2 SQIVND (reference sequence). The full variable domain, completed using reference TRBV19 and TRBJ2-1, is DGGITQSPKYLFRKEGQNVTLSCEQNLNHDAMYWYRQDPGQGLRLIYYSQIVNDFQKGDIAEGYSVSREKKESFPLTVTSAQKNPTAFYLCASSKDRGLYNEQFFGPGTRLTVL.

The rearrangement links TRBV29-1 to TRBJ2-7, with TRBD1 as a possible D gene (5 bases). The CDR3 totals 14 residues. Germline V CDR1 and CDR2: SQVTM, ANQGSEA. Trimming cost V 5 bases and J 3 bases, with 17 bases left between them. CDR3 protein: CSVTQGLRDYEQYF. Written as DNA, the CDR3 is TGCAGCGTTACTCAGGGCTTAAGAGACTACGAGCAGTACTTC.

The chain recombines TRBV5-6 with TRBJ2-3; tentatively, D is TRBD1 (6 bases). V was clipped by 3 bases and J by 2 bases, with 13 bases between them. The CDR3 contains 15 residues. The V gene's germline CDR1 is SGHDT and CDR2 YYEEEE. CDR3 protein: CASSSKGEPTDTQYF. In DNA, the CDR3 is TGTGCCAGCAGCTCGAAGGGGGAACCCACAGATACGCAGTATTTT. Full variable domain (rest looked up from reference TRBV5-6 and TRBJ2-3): DAGVTQSPTHLIKTRGQQVTLRCSPKSGHDTVSWYQQALGQGPQFIFQYYEEEERQRGNFPDRFSGHQFPNYSSELNVNALLLGDSALYLCASSSKGEPTDTQYFGPGTRLTVL.